Below are 18 T cell receptor beta chains sequenced from a single sample in a study of shared clonotypes between healthy human individuals. Generated by immunoSEQ multiplex PCR, the TCRdb table keeps only in-frame clones and is missing some. There are more than 2,000,000 clones in the sample; approximately 95% occur only once, and about 0.39% lies in the top ten. The sample taken for sequencing was naive CD4+ T cells from PBMCs. Subset indicated: CD45RA+ positively selected. The receptors derive from a man between 18 and 29 years old in good health. Some clones in this sample may be carry-over from other donors' samples.

The chain carries TRBV5-1 and TRBJ1-1; unclear D gene. Germline CDR1 reads SGHRS; CDR2 reads YFSETQ. V lost 0 bases, J lost 0 bases, and 9 bases lay in between. This CDR3 comprises 15 residues. Here the CDR3 reads CASSLGLDMNTEAFF. The CDR3 region has the DNA TGCGCCAGCAGCTTGGGGTTAGATATGAACACTGAAGCTTTCTTT.

This chain connects TRBV7-2 to TRBJ1-1; D perhaps matches TRBD1 (5 bases). V was clipped by 0 bases and J by 1 base, with 9 bases between them. The germline V gene encodes CDR1 SGHTA and CDR2 FQGNSA. The CDR3 contains 15 residues. The chain's CDR3 is CASSLAGTPNTEAFF. CDR3 in DNA: TGTGCCAGCAGCTTAGCCGGGACCCCGAACACTGAAGCTTTCTTT. Full variable domain (outside the CDR3, taken from reference TRBV7-2 and TRBJ1-1): GAGVSQSPSNKVTEKGKDVELRCDPISGHTALYWYRQSLGQGLEFLIYFQGNSAPDKSGLPSDRFSAERTGGSVSTLTIQRTQQEDSAVYLCASSLAGTPNTEAFFGQGTRLTVV.

V and J are TRBV11-3 and TRBJ2-1, with D possibly matching TRBD2 (5 bases). The CDR3 contains 16 residues. Germline CDR1 reads SGHNT; CDR2 reads YENEEA. Trimming took off 5 bases at V and 1 base at J, with 15 bases between the two ends. CDR3 coding DNA: TGTGCCAGCAGCCAAACCCCACGGGGTTCCTACAATGAGCAGTTCTTC. This codes for CASSQTPRGSYNEQFF. The full variable domain, with the rest looked up from reference TRBV11-3 and TRBJ2-1, is EAGVVQSPRYKIIEKKQPVAFWCNPISGHNTLYWYLQNLGQGPELLIRYENEEAVDDSQLPKDRFSAERLKGVDSTLKIQPAELGDSAVYLCASSQTPRGSYNEQFFGPGTRLTVL.

The chain combines TRBV11-2 with TRBJ2-7, with 8 bases identical to TRBD1. V was clipped by 1 base and J by 3 bases; unmatched bases: 8. Germline assignment: CDR1 SGHAT and CDR2 FQNNGV. The CDR3 extends over 16 amino acids. The CDR3 reads CASSLVPDRVVYEQYF. In DNA, the CDR3 is TGTGCCAGCAGCTTAGTCCCGGACAGGGTTGTCTACGAGCAGTACTTC.

Comment on this clone: The same CDR3 arises from other DNA sequences in this sample as well. The rearrangement uses TRBV5-1 and TRBJ2-2; 7 nucleotides line up with TRBD1. With 3 bases clipped from V and 0 bases from J, the junction kept 2 bases outside the gene matches. The CDR3 has 15 residues. The germline CDR1 and CDR2 sequences are SGHRS and YFSETQ. CDR3 DNA sequence: TGCGCCAGCAGCTCCGACAGGGCGAACACCGGGGAGCTGTTTTTT. It is translated as CASSSDRANTGELFF.

Written as DNA, the CDR3 is TGTGCCAGCAGCTCGCGCCGGCTAGCGGGAGGGCACGAGCAGTACTTC. Its protein product is CASSSRRLAGGHEQYF. The chain has TRBV7-9 and TRBJ2-7; TRBD2 aligns across 12 bases. Germline lookup yields CDR1 SEHNR and CDR2 FQNEAQ (reference sequence). The CDR3 sequence is 16 residues long. V lost 4 bases and J lost 5; bases outside the gene matches: 9.

This chain connects TRBV5-1 to TRBJ2-2, with 10 nucleotides matching TRBD2. With V trimmed by 4 bases and J by 1 base, 7 bases remained unmatched. The CDR3 sequence is 17 residues long. Germline assignment: CDR1 SGHRS and CDR2 YFSETQ. CDR3 nucleotide sequence: TGCGCCAGCAGCCACAGGACTAGCGGACTGAACACCGGGGAGCTGTTTTTT. Protein: CASSHRTSGLNTGELFF.

The rearrangement uses TRBV9 and TRBJ1-2, with D hard to call. The V end lost 3 bases, the J end lost 3 bases, and 6 bases lay between the germline ends. The CDR3 sequence is 12 residues long. CDR1 and CDR2 (germline): SGDLS, YYNGEE. CDR3 DNA sequence: TGTGCCAGCAGCGCCACAGACTATGGCTACACCTTC. The encoded protein is CASSATDYGYTF. The complete variable domain, with remaining parts taken from reference TRBV9 and TRBJ1-2, reads DSGVTQTPKHLITATGQRVTLRCSPRSGDLSVYWYQQSLDQGLQFLIQYYNGEERAKGNILERFSAQQFPDLHSELNLSSLELGDSALYFCASSATDYGYTFGSGTRLTVV.

The J gene is TRBJ1-2, the V gene TRBV4-2, with TRBD1 matching over 9 bases. Per germline, CDR1 LGHNA and CDR2 YNFKEQ. V shed 0 bases, J shed 3 bases, and the junction held 5 bases outside the gene matches. This CDR3 is 16 amino acids long. CDR3 in amino acids: CASSQELRQGDYGYTF. The CDR3 region has the DNA TGTGCCAGCAGCCAAGAATTGAGACAGGGGGACTATGGCTACACCTTC.

This rearrangement joins TRBV18 to TRBJ1-2, with no clear D. Germline CDR1 reads KGHSH; CDR2 reads LQKENI. This CDR3 contains 13 residues. The V end was cut by 2 bases, the J end by 8 bases, with 12 bases between. This CDR3 reads CASSPYRGLGYTF. The CDR3 bases are TGTGCCAGCTCACCATATCGGGGTCTGGGCTACACCTTC.

The V call is TRBV5-1, the J call TRBJ2-2; tentative D call: TRBD2 (5 bases). V lost 3 bases to trimming and J lost 6 bases, with 15 bases between them. Germline values: CDR1 SGHRS, CDR2 YFSETQ. This CDR3 has 15 amino acids. The chain's CDR3 is CASSSLVGRAGELFF. The CDR3 DNA follows: TGCGCCAGCAGCTCCTTGGTAGGGCGGGCCGGGGAGCTGTTTTTT.

The rearrangement joins TRBV5-1 to TRBJ1-4; no reliable D call. The CDR3 is made up of 15 amino acids. V shed 0 bases and J shed 8 bases, with 14 bases lying between them. Germline V CDR1 and CDR2: SGHRS, YFSETQ. CDR3 sequence: CASSLALGPGEKLFF. The CDR3, as DNA: TGCGCCAGCAGCTTGGCCCTTGGGCCGGGGGAAAAACTGTTTTTT.

CDR3 region: CASSGWTGTYETEAFF. In DNA form, the CDR3 reads TGTGCCAGCTCCGGCTGGACAGGGACGTACGAGACTGAAGCTTTCTTT. The rearrangement joins TRBV18 to TRBJ1-1; 8 positions agree with TRBD1. Germline CDR1 KGHSH, CDR2 LQKENI. The CDR3 is 16 residues long. V lost 6 bases, J lost 5 bases, and 14 bases stayed unmatched.

The chain recombines TRBV2 with TRBJ1-5, with 9 bases lining up with TRBD1. Germline V gene lookup returns CDR1 SNHLY and CDR2 FYNNEI. This CDR3 contains 14 residues. V shed 10 bases and J 6 bases; nucleotides not matched to a gene: 10. In DNA form, the CDR3 reads TGTGCCACCAATGAACAGGGGGCAGGTCAGCCCCAGCATTTT. Residues: CATNEQGAGQPQHF.

V gene TRBV28 combines with J gene TRBJ2-3; a possible D gene is TRBD1 (7 bases). This CDR3 contains 15 residues. V lost 7 bases, J lost 3 bases, and 17 bases lay in between. CDR1 MDHEN and CDR2 SYDVKM come from the germline V gene. CDR3 DNA: TGTGCCAGCACTGATACAGGGGCGGGAACAGATACGCAGTATTTT. Protein sequence: CASTDTGAGTDTQYF.

The chain carries TRBV7-9 and TRBJ1-5, with TRBD1 identical over 7 bases. V lost 4 bases to trimming and J lost 1 base; unmatched junction nucleotides: 4. CDR1 is SEHNR, CDR2 FQNEAQ, per germline (reference sequence). CDR3 length: 15 amino acids. CDR3 region: CASSSQTGSNQPQHF. The CDR3 coding sequence is TGTGCCAGCAGCTCCCAGACAGGGAGCAATCAGCCCCAGCATTTT. The whole variable domain, filled in from reference TRBV7-9 and TRBJ1-5, reads DTGVSQNPRHKITKRGQNVTFRCDPISEHNRLYWYRQTLGQGPEFLTYFQNEAQLEKSRLLSDRFSAERPKGSFSTLEIQRTEQGDSAMYLCASSSQTGSNQPQHFGDGTRLSIL.

V usage is TRBV2 and J usage is TRBJ1-2, with 10 bases that match TRBD1. In germline, CDR1 is SNHLY, CDR2 FYNNEI. CDR3 size: 15 residues. With 10 bases clipped from V and 2 bases from J, the junction kept 10 bases outside the gene matches. The CDR3, as DNA: TGTGCCATGACAGGGGGCGCCCGTATAAACTATGGCTACACCTTC. Its translation is CAMTGGARINYGYTF.

The rearrangement links TRBV18 to TRBJ2-7; TRBD1 is a possible D gene (6 bases). The CDR3 consists of 16 residues. The germline V and J ends were trimmed by 5 bases and 2 bases, with 19 bases remaining between them. Germline loops: CDR1 KGHSH, CDR2 LQKENI. The CDR3 nucleotides are TGTGCCAGCTCATCGTCTGGGACACGGCGAGCCTACGAGCAGTACTTC. Its protein is CASSSSGTRRAYEQYF.